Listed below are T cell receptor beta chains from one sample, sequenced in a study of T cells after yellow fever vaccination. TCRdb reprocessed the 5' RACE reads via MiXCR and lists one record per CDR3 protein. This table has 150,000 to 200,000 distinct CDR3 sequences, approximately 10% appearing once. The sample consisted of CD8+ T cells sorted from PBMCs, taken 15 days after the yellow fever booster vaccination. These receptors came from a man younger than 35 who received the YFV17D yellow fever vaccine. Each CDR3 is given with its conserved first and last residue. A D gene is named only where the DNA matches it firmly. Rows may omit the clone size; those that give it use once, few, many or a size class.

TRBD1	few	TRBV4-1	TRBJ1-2	CASSQDQGGNYGYTF	TGCGCCAGCAGCCAAGACCAGGGGGGGAACTATGGCTACACCTTC
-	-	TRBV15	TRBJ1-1	CATSRGGPEAFF	TGTGCCACCAGCCGGGGGGGCCCTGAAGCTTTCTTT
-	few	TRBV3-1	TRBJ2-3	CASSQGAGLADTQYF	TGTGCCAGCAGCCAGGGGGCAGGGCTCGCAGATACGCAGTATTTT
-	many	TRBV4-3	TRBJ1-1	CASSQEWNTEAFF	TGCGCCAGCAGCCAAGAATGGAACACTGAAGCTTTCTTT
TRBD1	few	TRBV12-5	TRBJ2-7	CASGTTGDPYEQYF	TGTGCTAGTGGTACAACAGGGGACCCCTACGAGCAGTACTTC
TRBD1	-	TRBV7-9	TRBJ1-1	CASSGDRVEAFF	TGTGCCAGCAGCGGTGACAGGGTTGAAGCTTTCTTT
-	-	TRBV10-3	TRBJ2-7	CAISGEHRAAYEQYF	TGTGCCATCAGTGGGGAACACAGGGCCGCCTACGAGCAGTACTTC
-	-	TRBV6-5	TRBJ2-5	CASSPETGQGQETQYF	TGTGCCAGCAGTCCCGAGACGGGGCAGGGACAAGAGACCCAGTACTTC
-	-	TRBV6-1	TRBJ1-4	CASRGGEKLFF	TGTGCCAGCAGGGGGGGTGAAAAACTGTTTTTT
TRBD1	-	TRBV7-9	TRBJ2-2	CASSLRQGAVLPSGELFF	TGTGCCAGCAGCTTACGACAGGGGGCGGTTCTCCCCTCAGGGGAGCTGTTTTTT
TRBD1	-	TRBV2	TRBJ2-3	CAIHRGTDTQYF	TGTGCCATCCACAGGGGAACAGATACGCAGTATTTT
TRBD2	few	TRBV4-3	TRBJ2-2	CASSGEGKNTGELFF	TGCGCCAGCAGCGGGGAGGGGAAGAACACCGGGGAGCTGTTTTTT
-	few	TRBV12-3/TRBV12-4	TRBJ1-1	CASQSPTVEAFF	TGTGCCAGCCAGTCACCTACTGTTGAAGCTTTCTTT
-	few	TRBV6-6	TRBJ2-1	CASSYFSAQFNEQFF	TGTGCCAGCAGTTACTTTTCAGCCCAGTTCAATGAGCAGTTCTTC
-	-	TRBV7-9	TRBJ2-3	CASSPFFKDTQYF	TGTGCCAGCAGTCCATTCTTTAAAGATACGCAGTATTTT
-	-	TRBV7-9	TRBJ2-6	CASSKWGSGANVLTF	TGTGCCAGCAGCAAATGGGGCTCTGGGGCCAACGTCCTGACTTTC
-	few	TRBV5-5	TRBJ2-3	CASSRGQMITDTQYF	TGTGCCAGCAGCAGGGGCCAGATGATTACAGATACGCAGTATTTT
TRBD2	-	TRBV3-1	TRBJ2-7	CASSQGLAGGRYEQYF	TGTGCCAGCAGCCAAGGGCTAGCGGGGGGCCGCTACGAGCAGTACTTC
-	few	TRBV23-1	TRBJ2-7	CASRWRDPEQYF	TGCGCCAGTAGGTGGAGGGATCCCGAGCAGTACTTC
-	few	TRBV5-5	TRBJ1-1	CASSARGGKGIPEAFF	TGTGCCAGCAGCGCCCGCGGAGGGAAAGGAATTCCTGAAGCTTTCTTT
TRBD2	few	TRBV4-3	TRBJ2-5	CASSQDGLAGSQETQYF	TGCGCCAGCAGCCAAGATGGACTAGCGGGAAGCCAAGAGACCCAGTACTTC
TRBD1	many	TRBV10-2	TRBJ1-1	CASSPRGFRAFF	TGCGCCAGCAGCCCCAGGGGGTTTAGGGCTTTCTTT
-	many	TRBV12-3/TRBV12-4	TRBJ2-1	CASSWRPGEYNEQFF	TGTGCCAGCAGTTGGCGACCGGGGGAGTACAATGAGCAGTTCTTC